One T cell receptor (beta chain) is described in this entry. In the original analysis: The authors estimated nucleated cell counts from reference gene primer amplification. The protocol was immunoSEQ multiplex PCR, while the TCRdb copy is restricted to in-frame clones and leaves out a portion. V and J calls plus clone size are reproduced from that table; the DNA served to infer D and trimming. This sample has approximately 490,000 clones; about nine tenths occur once, and the top ten carry around 7.9%. Across about two dozen US areas, participants ranged in age from roughly 18 to 95 years. These data come from a study of blood T cell repertoires in COVID-19. Looking at the study overall: The study drew acute and convalescent COVID-19 samples from the United States, Italy and Spain. In each case, the material was cDNA or gDNA derived from T cells, B-cell-depleted T cells, or PBMCs.

V was clipped by 1 base and J by 5 bases, with 20 bases between them. Per the germline V gene, CDR1 is SGHVS and CDR2 is FQNEAQ. The CDR3 totals 17 residues. Sequencing used PBMCs or T cells enriched from blood (not recorded which). The V and J genes are TRBV7-8 and TRBJ2-5; D remains unclear. The receptor was derived from a woman aged 55-69 years who had recovered from COVID-19. CDR3 region: CASSLVVPGPTRETQYF. The CDR3, as DNA: TGTGCCAGCAGCTTAGTCGTCCCGGGTCCTACACGGGAGACCCAGTACTTC.